The TCR beta chain described here comes from a study of T cells in Graves' hyperthyroidism and ophthalmopathy. Overall study results and limits: The majority of expanded thyroid clonotypes above 0.001 also appeared in blood. Model predictions of ophthalmopathy came a median around 6.5 months before onset.

The CDR3 is 12 amino acids. Deletions cut 7 bases from V and 4 bases from J, with 13 bases between. Germline-derived CDR1 and CDR2 are SQVTM and ANQGSEA. This clonotype was detected only once. Its antigen remains unidentified. From RNA transcripts, TCR beta CDR3 regions were amplified. In the first-round RT-PCR of the TCR CDR3, the HTBI primer set was used. One entry per CDR3 protein, called by TCRdb with MiXCR from the multiplex PCR reads. This sample yields roughly 570,000 distinct CDR3 sequences, of which around 46% are seen a single time; around 19% belongs to the top ten. Uncontrolled infection, other autoimmune disease, pregnancy or lactation excluded patients. Thyroid ultrasound, orbital computed tomography, clinical symptoms, and serum thyroxine and TRAb underpinned diagnoses.

The gene calls are TRBV29-1 and TRBJ2-5, with D tentatively TRBD2 (7 bases). The TCR originated in an adult woman with Graves' disease, either hyperthyroidism or ophthalmopathy (not recorded which). Sequences were obtained from peripheral blood or thyroid tissue (not recorded which). This CDR3 is CSAGGGRETQYF. CDR3 DNA: TGCAGCGCCGGGGGCGGGAGAGAGACCCAGTACTTC.